One sample yielded the 10 T cell receptor beta chains listed below, sequenced in a study of blood T cell repertoires in COVID-19. Sequencing was performed with immunoSEQ multiplex PCR; in TCRdb, only in-frame clones are kept and a portion is missing. The sample includes 17,000 or so clones, about 80% of them seen just once. The material sequenced was peripheral blood. The receptor source for this set is a man aged 55 to 70 with active or convalescent COVID-19.

This chain links TRBV7-7 with TRBJ2-1, with 8 bases that match TRBD2. The J segment lost 9 bases and the V segment lost 5 bases, leaving 6 bases of the junction unmatched. CDR3 length equals 13 residues. Germline V gives CDR1 SSHAT, CDR2 FNYEAQ (reference sequence). The DNA for the CDR3 is TGTGCCAGCAGCCAGGAGCGGGGGAGTGAGCAGTTCTTC. Its translation: CASSQERGSEQFF.

The chain is built from TRBV19 and TRBJ2-7; possible D gene TRBD2, 6 bases. Germline CDR1 LNHDA, CDR2 SQIVND (reference sequence). This CDR3 has 15 amino acids. Trimming took 3 bases from V and 3 from J, leaving 15 bases between them. The DNA of the CDR3 is TGTGCCAGTAGTATGCGGGGCAGCTCAAGCTACGAGCAGTACTTC. Translating it yields CASSMRGSSSYEQYF.

The chain is built from TRBV19 and TRBJ2-7; D unclear. This CDR3 has 13 amino acids. Germline V gene data show CDR1 as LNHDA and CDR2 as SQIVND (reference sequence). V lost 1 base, J lost 3 bases, and 7 bases lay in between. The CDR3 DNA reads as TGTGCCAGTAGTATAGGAGTAGTCTACGAGCAGTACTTC. Residues: CASSIGVVYEQYF.

The chain joins TRBV6-5 to TRBJ1-2; D possibly corresponds to TRBD1 (6 bases). This CDR3 has 15 amino acids. CDR1 MNHEY and CDR2 SVGAGI come from the germline V gene. V lost 10 bases and J 2 bases, leaving 20 bases between the germline ends. The CDR3 is CATPLVGGPNYGYTF. For the CDR3, the DNA is TGTGCCACCCCTTTAGTGGGGGGGCCCAACTATGGCTACACCTTC.

The chain carries TRBV28 and TRBJ2-5, with D uncertain. This CDR3 contains 14 residues. Germline V gives CDR1 MDHEN, CDR2 SYDVKM. V lost 4 bases, J lost 1 base, and 10 bases lay in between. Here the CDR3 DNA reads TGTGCCAGCAGTTCCCCCCAGGCCCAAGAGACCCAGTACTTC. This translates into CASSSPQAQETQYF. Complete variable domain (other parts from reference TRBV28 and TRBJ2-5): DVKVTQSSRYLVKRTGEKVFLECVQDMDHENMFWYRQDPGLGLRLIYFSYDVKMKEKGDIPEGYSVSREKKERFSLILESASTNQTSMYLCASSSPQAQETQYFGPGTRLLVL.

The chain has TRBV28 and TRBJ1-2; 7 bases are a match to TRBD1. The germline gives CDR1 MDHEN, CDR2 SYDVKM. The CDR3 consists of 14 residues. Unmatched junction bases numbered 9, after V lost 6 bases and J lost 5 bases. CDR3 protein: CASRPPGQLYGYTF. The CDR3 DNA follows: TGTGCCAGCAGGCCTCCGGGACAGCTTTATGGCTACACCTTC.

This sequence joins TRBV7-8 and TRBJ2-6; no clear D. CDR1 and CDR2 (germline): SGHVS, FQNEAQ. CDR3 length equals 16 residues. The V and J ends lost 5 bases and 3 bases respectively, with 14 bases between them. The CDR3 DNA reads as TGTGCCAGCAGCCTCTATGCGAGAGGTGGGGCCAACGTCCTGACTTTC. Encoded protein: CASSLYARGGANVLTF.

This clone was counted once. This chain links TRBV28 with TRBJ2-1; maybe TRBD2 (7 bases). This CDR3 comprises 14 residues. Trimming stripped 9 bases from V and 8 bases from J, with 20 bases between. Germline CDR1 and CDR2: MDHEN and SYDVKM. The CDR3 loop is CASVRGTTLYEQFF. Here the CDR3 DNA reads TGTGCCAGTGTAAGGGGGACTACTCTGTATGAGCAGTTCTTC.

V is TRBV4-1 and J is TRBJ1-3; 7 nucleotides agree with TRBD1. CDR3 length: 15 residues. Germline values: CDR1 MGHRA, CDR2 YSYEKL. V trimming: 3 bases; J trimming: 2 bases; junction bases outside the gene matches: 4. The CDR3 DNA reads as TGCGCCAGCAGCCAGCAGACAGGGCCTGGAAACACCATATATTTT. Encoded protein: CASSQQTGPGNTIYF.

This clone has only a few counts. This chain links TRBV5-4 with TRBJ1-1, with TRBD1 matching 8 bases. The CDR3 runs 14 residues. V lost 4 bases, J lost 1 base, and 3 bases stayed unmatched. Germline V gene sequence: CDR1 SGHNT, CDR2 YYREEE (reference sequence). The CDR3: CASSPGQGNTEAFF. DNA of the CDR3: TGTGCCAGCAGCCCTGGACAGGGGAACACTGAAGCTTTCTTT.